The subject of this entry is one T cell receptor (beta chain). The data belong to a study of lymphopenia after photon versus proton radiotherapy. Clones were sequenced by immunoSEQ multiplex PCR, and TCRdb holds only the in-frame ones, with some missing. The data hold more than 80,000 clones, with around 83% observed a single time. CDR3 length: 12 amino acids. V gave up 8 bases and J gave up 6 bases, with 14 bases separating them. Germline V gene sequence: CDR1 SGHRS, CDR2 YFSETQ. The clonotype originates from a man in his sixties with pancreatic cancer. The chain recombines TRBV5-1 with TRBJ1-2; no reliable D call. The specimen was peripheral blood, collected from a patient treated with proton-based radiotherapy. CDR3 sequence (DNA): TGCGCCAGTTCGCTCAACGCGGATGGCTACACCTTC. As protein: CASSLNADGYTF. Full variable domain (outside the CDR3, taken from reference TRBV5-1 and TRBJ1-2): KAGVTQTPRYLIKTRGQQVTLSCSPISGHRSVSWYQQTPGQGLQFLFEYFSETQRNKGNFPGRFSGRQFSNSRSEMNVSTLELGDSALYLCASSLNADGYTFGSGTRLTVV.